Sequencing of this T cell receptor beta chain was carried out in a study of T cells in Graves' hyperthyroidism and ophthalmopathy. The CDR3 loop spans 15 amino acids. The V end lost 5 bases, the J end lost 1 base, and 13 bases lay between the germline ends. Germline V lookup: CDR1 MNHEY, CDR2 SMNVEV (reference sequence). In this sample, this clonotype turned up many times. Those patients with uncontrolled infection, other autoimmune disease, pregnancy or lactation were excluded. Researchers amplified the TCR beta CDR3 regions from RNA transcripts. HTBI primers were the set used in a first-round RT-PCR of the TCR CDR3. TCRdb re-called the multiplex PCR reads through MiXCR, storing one row per CDR3 protein. The sample lists fewer than 550,000 distinct CDR3 sequences; around a sixth were seen once.

Source material: blood. This receptor was obtained from a woman in her late teens or twenties with Graves' hyperthyroidism. V is TRBV27 and J is TRBJ2-3, with D possibly being TRBD1 or TRBD2 (5 bases each). The CDR3 here is CASSRDLPRTDTQYF. The CDR3 DNA reads as TGTGCCAGCAGTCGGGACCTGCCTCGCACAGATACGCAGTATTTT.